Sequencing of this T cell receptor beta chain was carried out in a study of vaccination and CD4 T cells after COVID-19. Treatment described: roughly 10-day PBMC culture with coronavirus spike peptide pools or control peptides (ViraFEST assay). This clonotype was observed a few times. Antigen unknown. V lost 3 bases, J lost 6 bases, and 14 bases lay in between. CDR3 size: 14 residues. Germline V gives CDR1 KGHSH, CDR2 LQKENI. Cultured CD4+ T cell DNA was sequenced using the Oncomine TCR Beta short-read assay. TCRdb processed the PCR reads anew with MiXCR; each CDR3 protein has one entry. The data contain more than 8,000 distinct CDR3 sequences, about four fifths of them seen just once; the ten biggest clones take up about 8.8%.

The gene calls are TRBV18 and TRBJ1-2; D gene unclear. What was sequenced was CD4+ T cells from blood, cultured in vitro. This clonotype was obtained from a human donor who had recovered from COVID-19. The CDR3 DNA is TGTGCCAGCTCACCTCAGACGCCTCGAGATGGCTACACCTTC. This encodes CASSPQTPRDGYTF.